The T cell receptor (beta chain) under discussion was sequenced for a study of T cell repertoires in cytomegalovirus infection. Study details: Through public TCR beta signatures, both CMV infection and matching HLA type were indicated. General observations from the study: In two of eight donors, the top clonotype was HLA-C-restricted CMV-specific. Using cumulative public TCR beta family frequency, the authors identified those who carried CMV together with the relevant HLA.

TCRdb ran MiXCR on the reads and lists one entry per CDR3 protein. The profile shows 400,000 or so distinct CDR3 sequences, roughly a third of them singletons. This CDR3 region has 15 residues. V was pared by 1 base and J by 0 bases, with 8 bases between. Germline V lookup: CDR1 MNHEY, CDR2 SMNVEV (reference sequence). This clonotype was observed a single time. Its antigen remains unknown. This TCR was sampled from a human donor in good health (CMV status not recorded). Some clones in this sample may be carry-over from other donors' samples. Material: PBMCs. This rearrangement joins TRBV27 to TRBJ2-3, with D possibly being TRBD2 (6 bases). In nucleotides, the CDR3 is TGTGCCAGCAGTTTATGGCGGGGTAGCACAGATACGCAGTATTTT. It encodes CASSLWRGSTDTQYF.